These T cell receptor beta chains were read from a single sample in a study of blood T cell repertoires in COVID-19. TCRdb's table, derived via immunoSEQ multiplex PCR, lists solely in-frame clones and lacks some. The sample consists of approximately 210,000 clones, about four fifths of them appearing once. The sample consisted of peripheral blood. The receptors shown here come from a woman in her 70s with active or convalescent COVID-19. The CDR3 runs from the conserved cysteine through the conserved F or W. D genes are given only for firm matches. Only some rows state a clone size, as once, few, many or a class for expanded clones.

CDR3 protein: CASSHGTGRGTEAFF
CDR3 DNA: TGCGCCAGCAGCCACGGGACAGGGCGGGGCACTGAAGCTTTCTTT
D gene: TRBD1
J gene: TRBJ1-1
clone size: .
V gene: TRBV4-1
CDR3 length: 15

CDR3 protein: CASSDSGTSVNEQFF
CDR3 DNA: TGTGCCAGCAGCGATTCCGGGACTAGCGTGAATGAGCAGTTCTTC
D gene: TRBD2
J gene: TRBJ2-1
clone size: .
V gene: TRBV9
CDR3 length: 15

CDR3 protein: CASSETGRLTGELFF
CDR3 DNA: TGTGCCAGCAGTGAAACCGGGAGGTTGACCGGGGAGCTGTTTTTT
D gene: TRBD2
J gene: TRBJ2-2
clone size: .
V gene: TRBV2
CDR3 length: 15

CDR3 protein: CASSQLVTGELFF
CDR3 DNA: TGTGCCAGCAGCCAATTAGTCACCGGGGAGCTGTTTTTT
D gene: .
J gene: TRBJ2-2
clone size: .
V gene: TRBV3-1/TRBV3-2
CDR3 length: 13

CDR3 protein: CASSVVSGSVYNEQFF
CDR3 DNA: TGTGCCAGCAGCGTAGTGTCGGGATCAGTTTACAATGAGCAGTTCTTC
D gene: .
J gene: TRBJ2-1
clone size: few
V gene: TRBV9
CDR3 length: 16

CDR3 protein: CASSKGTTNEKLFF
CDR3 DNA: TGTGCCAGTAGTAAGGGGACAACTAATGAAAAACTGTTTTTT
D gene: .
J gene: TRBJ1-4
clone size: once
V gene: TRBV19
CDR3 length: 14

CDR3 protein: CASSPFMGQGPTNEKLFF
CDR3 DNA: TGTGCCAGCAGTCCCTTTATGGGACAGGGACCCACTAATGAAAAACTGTTTTTT
D gene: TRBD1
J gene: TRBJ1-4
clone size: .
V gene: TRBV27
CDR3 length: 18

CDR3 protein: CASSLGSGLVMHEQFF
CDR3 DNA: TGTGCCAGCAGCTTGGGGTCGGGACTAGTAATGCATGAGCAGTTCTTC
D gene: TRBD2
J gene: TRBJ2-1
clone size: once
V gene: TRBV5-4
CDR3 length: 16

CDR3 protein: CASSEARASGAGEQFF
CDR3 DNA: TGTGCCAGCAGTGAAGCGAGGGCTAGCGGTGCTGGGGAGCAGTTCTTC
D gene: TRBD2
J gene: TRBJ2-1
clone size: .
V gene: TRBV6-1
CDR3 length: 16

CDR3 protein: CASSGQLPGETQYF
CDR3 DNA: TGTGCCAGCAGTGGACAGCTTCCAGGGGAGACCCAGTACTTC
D gene: .
J gene: TRBJ2-5
clone size: .
V gene: TRBV2
CDR3 length: 14

CDR3 protein: CASSLEGLGVSSYEQYF
CDR3 DNA: TGCGCCAGCAGCTTGGAGGGGTTAGGCGTAAGCTCCTACGAGCAGTACTTC
D gene: .
J gene: TRBJ2-7
clone size: few
V gene: TRBV5-1
CDR3 length: 17

CDR3 protein: CASSQTGKTAFF
CDR3 DNA: TGTGCCAGCAGTCAGACAGGGAAAACGGCTTTCTTT
D gene: TRBD1
J gene: TRBJ1-1
clone size: once
V gene: TRBV12-3/TRBV12-4
CDR3 length: 12

CDR3 protein: CASSLTGENQPQHF
CDR3 DNA: TGTGCCAGCAGCCTGACAGGGGAAAATCAGCCCCAGCATTTT
D gene: TRBD1
J gene: TRBJ1-5
clone size: .
V gene: TRBV11-2
CDR3 length: 14

CDR3 protein: CASSLGLADQETQYF
CDR3 DNA: TGCGCCAGCAGCTTGGGGCTAGCAGACCAAGAGACCCAGTACTTC
D gene: .
J gene: TRBJ2-5
clone size: .
V gene: TRBV5-1
CDR3 length: 15

CDR3 protein: CASSPPTTDNEKLFF
CDR3 DNA: TGTGCCAGCAGCCCACCTACAACAGATAATGAAAAACTGTTTTTT
D gene: .
J gene: TRBJ1-4
clone size: .
V gene: TRBV3-1/TRBV3-2
CDR3 length: 15

CDR3 protein: CASSLVSGEGYTF
CDR3 DNA: TGCGCCAGCAGCTTGGTCTCAGGCGAGGGCTACACCTTC
D gene: .
J gene: TRBJ1-2
clone size: .
V gene: TRBV5-1
CDR3 length: 13

CDR3 protein: CATSPPGRGNEQFF
CDR3 DNA: TGTGCCACCAGTCCTCCCGGGAGGGGGAATGAGCAGTTCTTC
D gene: TRBD2
J gene: TRBJ2-1
clone size: .
V gene: TRBV19
CDR3 length: 14

CDR3 protein: CASSSTGAASGLYQETQYF
CDR3 DNA: TGTGCCAGCAGCTCGACAGGGGCGGCTAGCGGCCTGTACCAAGAGACCCAGTACTTC
D gene: .
J gene: TRBJ2-5
clone size: .
V gene: TRBV13
CDR3 length: 19

CDR3 protein: CASSPRGGTDTQYF
CDR3 DNA: TGTGCCAGCAGCCCCAGGGGCGGCACAGATACGCAGTATTTT
D gene: .
J gene: TRBJ2-3
clone size: .
V gene: TRBV7-3
CDR3 length: 14

CDR3 protein: CASSLTGGELFF
CDR3 DNA: TGTGCCAGCAGCTTGACCGGCGGGGAGCTGTTTTTT
D gene: .
J gene: TRBJ2-2
clone size: .
V gene: TRBV5-6
CDR3 length: 12

CDR3 protein: CASSPHRRDTQYF
CDR3 DNA: TGTGCCAGCTCACCCCACCGCCGGGATACGCAGTATTTT
D gene: .
J gene: TRBJ2-3
clone size: .
V gene: TRBV18
CDR3 length: 13

CDR3 protein: CASSDRERETQYF
CDR3 DNA: TGTGCCAGCAGTGATAGGGAGAGAGAGACCCAGTACTTC
D gene: .
J gene: TRBJ2-5
clone size: .
V gene: TRBV25-1
CDR3 length: 13

CDR3 protein: CASSLGGGGYRGGELFF
CDR3 DNA: TGTGCCAGCAGCTTGGGAGGAGGGGGCTATAGAGGCGGGGAGCTGTTTTTT
D gene: .
J gene: TRBJ2-2
clone size: .
V gene: TRBV5-6
CDR3 length: 17

CDR3 protein: CSASQGNYGYTF
CDR3 DNA: TGCAGTGCTAGTCAGGGGAACTATGGCTACACCTTC
D gene: .
J gene: TRBJ1-2
clone size: .
V gene: TRBV20-1
CDR3 length: 12

CDR3 protein: CASSVGQVLTGELFF
CDR3 DNA: TGTGCCAGCAGCGTAGGACAGGTTCTTACCGGGGAGCTGTTTTTT
D gene: .
J gene: TRBJ2-2
clone size: .
V gene: TRBV9
CDR3 length: 15

CDR3 protein: CASARGGRYNEQFF
CDR3 DNA: TGTGCCAGCGCCCGCGGCGGGAGATACAATGAGCAGTTCTTC
D gene: TRBD2
J gene: TRBJ2-1
clone size: .
V gene: TRBV28
CDR3 length: 14

CDR3 protein: CASSQGQGARDRANVLTF
CDR3 DNA: TGTGCCAGCAGCCAGGGACAGGGAGCAAGGGACCGGGCCAACGTCCTGACTTTC
D gene: TRBD1
J gene: TRBJ2-6
clone size: .
V gene: TRBV11-3
CDR3 length: 18

CDR3 protein: CASSSPGRGTDTQYF
CDR3 DNA: TGTGCCAGCAGCTCCCCCGGGAGGGGAACAGATACGCAGTATTTT
D gene: TRBD2
J gene: TRBJ2-3
clone size: .
V gene: TRBV5-6
CDR3 length: 15

CDR3 protein: CAWSPGLAGSGDTQYF
CDR3 DNA: TGTGCCTGGAGTCCTGGACTAGCAGGTTCAGGAGATACGCAGTATTTT
D gene: TRBD2
J gene: TRBJ2-3
clone size: .
V gene: TRBV30
CDR3 length: 16

CDR3 protein: CASSERGQGLSSGNTIYF
CDR3 DNA: TGTGCCAGCAGTGAAAGGGGACAGGGTTTGAGCTCTGGAAACACCATATATTTT
D gene: TRBD1
J gene: TRBJ1-3
clone size: few
V gene: TRBV6-1
CDR3 length: 18

CDR3 protein: CASRAPIGTSATSYEQYF
CDR3 DNA: TGTGCCAGCAGAGCTCCTATAGGGACTAGCGCCACCTCCTACGAGCAGTACTTC
D gene: TRBD2
J gene: TRBJ2-7
clone size: .
V gene: TRBV2
CDR3 length: 18

CDR3 protein: CATSDLRAGVGETQYF
CDR3 DNA: TGTGCCACCAGTGATTTGCGAGCGGGAGTGGGGGAGACCCAGTACTTC
D gene: TRBD2
J gene: TRBJ2-5
clone size: .
V gene: TRBV24-1
CDR3 length: 16

CDR3 protein: CASSHFVTGGRKNIQYF
CDR3 DNA: TGTGCCAGCAGCCATTTTGTTACAGGGGGACGGAAAAACATTCAGTACTTC
D gene: TRBD1
J gene: TRBJ2-4
clone size: .
V gene: TRBV3-1/TRBV3-2
CDR3 length: 17

CDR3 protein: CASSSERGAISYEQYF
CDR3 DNA: TGTGCCAGCAGCTCAGAGCGGGGGGCCATTTCCTACGAGCAGTACTTC
D gene: TRBD2
J gene: TRBJ2-7
clone size: .
V gene: TRBV11-2
CDR3 length: 16

CDR3 protein: CASSLFLPAGAKNIQYF
CDR3 DNA: TGTGCCAGCAGCTTATTTCTACCCGCGGGAGCCAAAAACATTCAGTACTTC
D gene: .
J gene: TRBJ2-4
clone size: .
V gene: TRBV11-2
CDR3 length: 17

CDR3 protein: CATSERERSDEKLFF
CDR3 DNA: TGTGCCACCAGCGAACGGGAAAGAAGTGATGAAAAACTGTTTTTT
D gene: .
J gene: TRBJ1-4
clone size: .
V gene: TRBV15
CDR3 length: 15

CDR3 protein: CASSPRAGGPETQYF
CDR3 DNA: TGTGCCAGCAGCCCCAGGGCGGGAGGGCCGGAGACCCAGTACTTC
D gene: TRBD2
J gene: TRBJ2-5
clone size: .
V gene: TRBV9
CDR3 length: 15

CDR3 protein: CASRPSRGHNSPLHF
CDR3 DNA: TGTGCCAGCAGGCCTTCCAGGGGCCATAATTCACCCCTCCACTTT
D gene: .
J gene: TRBJ1-6
clone size: .
V gene: TRBV28
CDR3 length: 15

CDR3 protein: CASSEAIGQGPFFYGYTF
CDR3 DNA: TGTGCCAGCAGTGAAGCGATCGGACAGGGCCCCTTTTTCTATGGCTACACCTTC
D gene: TRBD1
J gene: TRBJ1-2
clone size: .
V gene: TRBV2
CDR3 length: 18

CDR3 protein: CASSLAAGAGWFF
CDR3 DNA: TGCGCCAGCAGCTTGGCCGCGGGGGCCGGATGGTTCTTC
D gene: .
J gene: TRBJ2-1
clone size: .
V gene: TRBV5-1
CDR3 length: 13

CDR3 protein: CASTLGRVHEQYF
CDR3 DNA: TGTGCCAGCACCCTGGGGAGGGTCCACGAGCAGTACTTC
D gene: TRBD2
J gene: TRBJ2-7
clone size: .
V gene: TRBV12-3/TRBV12-4
CDR3 length: 13

CDR3 protein: CASNRGAYEQYF
CDR3 DNA: TGTGCCAGCAACAGGGGGGCCTACGAGCAGTACTTC
D gene: TRBD1
J gene: TRBJ2-7
clone size: .
V gene: TRBV6-5
CDR3 length: 12

CDR3 protein: CASSPQQGNYEQYF
CDR3 DNA: TGTGCCAGCTCACCGCAGCAGGGAAACTACGAGCAGTACTTC
D gene: .
J gene: TRBJ2-7
clone size: .
V gene: TRBV18
CDR3 length: 14

CDR3 protein: CASSQDRGQGPFNSPLHF
CDR3 DNA: TGTGCCAGCAGCCAAGATCGGGGACAGGGACCATTTAATTCACCCCTCCACTTT
D gene: TRBD1
J gene: TRBJ1-6
clone size: .
V gene: TRBV14
CDR3 length: 18

CDR3 protein: CASSLASGGGPDYEQYF
CDR3 DNA: TGTGCCAGCAGCTTGGCTAGCGGGGGTGGGCCCGACTACGAGCAGTACTTC
D gene: TRBD2
J gene: TRBJ2-7
clone size: once
V gene: TRBV7-8
CDR3 length: 17

CDR3 protein: CASSFRGLDEKLFF
CDR3 DNA: TGTGCCAGCAGTTTCAGGGGGCTTGATGAAAAACTGTTTTTT
D gene: TRBD1
J gene: TRBJ1-4
clone size: once
V gene: TRBV7-2
CDR3 length: 14

CDR3 protein: CASSPLARGHGTEAFF
CDR3 DNA: TGTGCCAGCTCACCACTCGCCAGGGGGCACGGAACTGAAGCTTTCTTT
D gene: TRBD1
J gene: TRBJ1-1
clone size: .
V gene: TRBV18
CDR3 length: 16

CDR3 protein: CASSFVASGVTNNEQFF
CDR3 DNA: TGTGCCAGCAGCTTCGTGGCTAGCGGGGTTACGAACAATGAGCAGTTCTTC
D gene: TRBD2
J gene: TRBJ2-1
clone size: .
V gene: TRBV7-6
CDR3 length: 17

CDR3 protein: CASSLGDRVSDTQYF
CDR3 DNA: TGTGCCAGCAGCTTAGGAGACAGGGTGTCAGATACGCAGTATTTT
D gene: TRBD1
J gene: TRBJ2-3
clone size: .
V gene: TRBV7-3
CDR3 length: 15

CDR3 protein: CASSFGGGAKGNTIYF
CDR3 DNA: TGTGCCAGCAGTTTCGGGGGAGGGGCGAAAGGAAACACCATATATTTT
D gene: .
J gene: TRBJ1-3
clone size: few
V gene: TRBV28
CDR3 length: 16

CDR3 protein: CASSYSPGRDNQPQHF
CDR3 DNA: TGTGCCAGCAGTTACTCGCCGGGGAGGGACAATCAGCCCCAGCATTTT
D gene: .
J gene: TRBJ1-5
clone size: .
V gene: TRBV6-6
CDR3 length: 16

CDR3 protein: CASSPQGGSREETQYF
CDR3 DNA: TGTGCCAGCAGTCCTCAAGGAGGGTCGAGGGAAGAGACCCAGTACTTC
D gene: .
J gene: TRBJ2-5
clone size: .
V gene: TRBV28
CDR3 length: 16

CDR3 protein: CASSKTGGWSYNEQFF
CDR3 DNA: TGTGCCAGCAGCAAAACAGGGGGTTGGTCCTACAATGAGCAGTTCTTC
D gene: TRBD1
J gene: TRBJ2-1
clone size: .
V gene: TRBV11-2
CDR3 length: 16

CDR3 protein: CASSFRIGLDGYTF
CDR3 DNA: TGTGCCAGCAGTTTTCGGATCGGGTTGGATGGCTACACCTTC
D gene: .
J gene: TRBJ1-2
clone size: .
V gene: TRBV6-6
CDR3 length: 14

CDR3 protein: CASRLASGNTIYF
CDR3 DNA: TGTGCCAGCAGGCTGGCTTCTGGAAACACCATATATTTT
D gene: .
J gene: TRBJ1-3
clone size: .
V gene: TRBV11-2
CDR3 length: 13

CDR3 protein: CSVEDKRYEQYF
CDR3 DNA: TGCAGCGTTGAAGATAAGCGATACGAGCAGTACTTC
D gene: .
J gene: TRBJ2-7
clone size: .
V gene: TRBV29-1
CDR3 length: 12